Each of the 8 T cell receptor beta chains below was sequenced from the same sample in a study of blood T cell repertoires in COVID-19. Clones were sequenced by immunoSEQ multiplex PCR, and TCRdb holds only the in-frame ones, with some missing. In the table there are nearly 70,000 clones, nearly 90% of which are singletons. Sequenced sample: peripheral blood. The receptors were gathered from a woman aged 45-59 years with COVID-19, enrolled during active disease.

This clone was recorded once. V usage is TRBV5-1 and J usage is TRBJ2-3; D unresolved. V was clipped by 4 bases and J by 5 bases, with 8 bases between them. Germline-derived CDR1 and CDR2 are SGHRS and YFSETQ. The CDR3 runs 12 residues. CDR3 sequence (DNA): TGCGCCAGCAGCCTCCAGGTAGATACGCAGTATTTT. Its translation is CASSLQVDTQYF. The full variable domain, completed using reference TRBV5-1 and TRBJ2-3, is KAGVTQTPRYLIKTRGQQVTLSCSPISGHRSVSWYQQTPGQGLQFLFEYFSETQRNKGNFPGRFSGRQFSNSRSEMNVSTLELGDSALYLCASSLQVDTQYFGPGTRLTVL.

This rearrangement joins TRBV20-1 to TRBJ2-7; D is ambiguous. Trimming left V 4 bases short and J 7 bases short, with 11 bases between. CDR1 and CDR2 (germline): DFQATT, SNEGSKA (reference sequence). CDR3 length equals 11 residues. CDR3 in DNA: TGCAGTGCTAAAGACACTCCGGAGCAGTACTTC. Translating gives CSAKDTPEQYF.

This clone was counted ten times or more. V and J are TRBV3-1 (or the pseudogene TRBV3-2) and TRBJ2-2; D gene uncertain. The CDR3 length is 14 residues. Trimming took 10 bases from V and 0 from J, leaving 12 bases between them. Germline values: CDR1 LGHDT, CDR2 YNNKEL (reference sequence). In nucleotides, the CDR3 is TGTGCCACGCGGTCCCTTTCGAACACCGGGGAGCTGTTTTTT. This encodes CATRSLSNTGELFF.

V and J are TRBV7-3 and TRBJ2-1; 13 bases align to TRBD2. CDR1 is SGHTA and CDR2 is FQGTGA in the germline V gene. With V trimmed by 5 bases and J by 4 bases, 8 bases remained unmatched. The CDR3 runs to 17 residues. The CDR3 sequence is CASSPGLAGLTYNEQFF. DNA for the CDR3: TGTGCCAGCAGCCCGGGACTAGCGGGACTAACGTACAATGAGCAGTTCTTC. The full variable domain, completed using reference TRBV7-3 and TRBJ2-1, is GAGVSQTPSNKVTEKGKYVELRCDPISGHTALYWYRQSLGQGPEFLIYFQGTGAADDSGLPNDRFFAVRPEGSVSTLKIQRTERGDSAVYLCASSPGLAGLTYNEQFFGPGTRLTVL.

V usage is TRBV24-1 and J usage is TRBJ2-6; 10 nucleotides align to TRBD2. The J segment lost 0 bases and the V segment lost 5 bases, leaving 3 bases of the junction unmatched. CDR3 length: 17 amino acids. Looked up from germline, CDR1 is KGHDR and CDR2 is SFDVKD. The CDR3 here is CATSASGSSSGANVLTF. The CDR3 coding sequence is TGTGCCACCAGTGCTAGCGGGAGTTCCTCTGGGGCCAACGTCCTGACTTTC.

V and J are TRBV4-2 and TRBJ2-1; 8 bases align to TRBD2. CDR3 length: 17 residues. Germline CDR1 LGHNA, CDR2 YNFKEQ. J lost 1 base, V lost 3 bases, and 8 bases had no gene match. The CDR3 sequence is CASSHYRSGGSYNEQFF. Here the CDR3 DNA reads TGTGCCAGCAGCCATTATCGCTCGGGGGGGTCCTACAATGAGCAGTTCTTC.

V usage is TRBV5-4 and J usage is TRBJ2-3, with TRBD1 as a possible D gene (6 bases). This CDR3 is 15 amino acids long. CDR1 SGHNT and CDR2 YYREEE come from the germline V gene (reference sequence). V lost 4 bases to trimming and J lost 7 bases, with 19 bases between them. The CDR3 loop is CASSHDAITGYTQYF. CDR3 bases: TGTGCCAGCAGCCATGATGCTATTACAGGGTATACGCAGTATTTT.

The genes are TRBV28 and TRBJ1-1, with no clear D. The V and J ends lost 4 bases and 0 bases respectively, with 6 bases between them. This CDR3 is 13 amino acids long. CDR1 and CDR2 from the germline V gene are MDHEN and SYDVKM. CDR3 sequence reads: CASSSNMNTEAFF. The CDR3 nucleotides read TGTGCCAGCAGTTCTAATATGAACACTGAAGCTTTCTTT.